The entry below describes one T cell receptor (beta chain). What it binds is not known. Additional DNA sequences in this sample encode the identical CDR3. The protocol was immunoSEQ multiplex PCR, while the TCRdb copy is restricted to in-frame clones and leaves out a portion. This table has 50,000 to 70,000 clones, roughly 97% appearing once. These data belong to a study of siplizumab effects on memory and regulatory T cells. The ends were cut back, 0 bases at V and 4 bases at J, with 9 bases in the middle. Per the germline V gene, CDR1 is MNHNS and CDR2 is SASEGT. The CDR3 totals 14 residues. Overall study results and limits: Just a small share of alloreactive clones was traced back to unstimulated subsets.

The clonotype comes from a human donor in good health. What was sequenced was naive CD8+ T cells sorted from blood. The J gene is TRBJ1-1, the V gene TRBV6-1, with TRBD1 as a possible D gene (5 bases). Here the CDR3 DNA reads TGTGCCAGCAGTGAAGCCGGGGGAGGCACTGAAGCTTTCTTT. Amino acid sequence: CASSEAGGGTEAFF.